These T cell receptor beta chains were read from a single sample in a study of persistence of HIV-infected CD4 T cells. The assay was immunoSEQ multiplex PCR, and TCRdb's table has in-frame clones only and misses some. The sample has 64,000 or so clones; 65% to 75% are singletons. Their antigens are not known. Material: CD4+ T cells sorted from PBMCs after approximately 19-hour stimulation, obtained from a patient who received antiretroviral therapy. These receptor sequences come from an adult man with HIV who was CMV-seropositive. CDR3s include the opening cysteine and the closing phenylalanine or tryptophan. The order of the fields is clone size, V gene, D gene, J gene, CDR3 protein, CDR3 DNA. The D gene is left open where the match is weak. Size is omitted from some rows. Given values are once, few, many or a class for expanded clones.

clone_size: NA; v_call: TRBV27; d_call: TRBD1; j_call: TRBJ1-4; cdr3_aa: CASSLEGQGLQEKLFF; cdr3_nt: TGTGCCAGCAGTTTGGAGGGACAGGGGTTACAGGAAAAACTGTTTTTT
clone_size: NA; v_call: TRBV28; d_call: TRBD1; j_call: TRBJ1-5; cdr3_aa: CASSSGQGNQPQHF; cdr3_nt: TGTGCCAGCAGTTCGGGACAGGGAAATCAGCCCCAGCATTTT
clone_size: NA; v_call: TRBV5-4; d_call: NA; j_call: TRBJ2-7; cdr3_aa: CASSKTGSYEQYF; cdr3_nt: TGTGCCAGCAGCAAGACCGGATCCTACGAGCAGTACTTC
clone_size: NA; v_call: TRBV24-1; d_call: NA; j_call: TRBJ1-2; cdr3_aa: CATEDSNYGYTF; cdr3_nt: TGTGCCACCGAGGACAGTAACTATGGCTACACCTTC
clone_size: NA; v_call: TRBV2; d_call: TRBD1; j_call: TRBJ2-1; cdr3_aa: CASSVPGQGNEQFF; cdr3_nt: TGTGCCAGCAGTGTCCCGGGACAGGGGAATGAGCAGTTCTTC
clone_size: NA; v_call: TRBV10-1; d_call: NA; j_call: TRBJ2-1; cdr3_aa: CASSSQLSGGNEQFF; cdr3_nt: TGCGCCAGCAGTAGTCAGTTGAGTGGAGGCAATGAGCAGTTCTTC
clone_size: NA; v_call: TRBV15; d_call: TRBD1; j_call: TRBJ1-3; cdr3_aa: CATSRDRGNTIYF; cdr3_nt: TGTGCCACCAGCAGAGACAGGGGGAACACCATATATTTT
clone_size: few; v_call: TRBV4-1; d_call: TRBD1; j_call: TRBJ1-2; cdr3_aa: CASSQPRVGGNYGYTF; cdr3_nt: TGCGCCAGCAGCCAACCCAGGGTAGGGGGCAACTATGGCTACACCTTC
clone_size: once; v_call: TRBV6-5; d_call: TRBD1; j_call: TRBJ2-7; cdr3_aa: CASRIDRDLSYEQYF; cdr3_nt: TGTGCCAGCAGAATCGACAGGGACCTCTCCTACGAGCAGTACTTC
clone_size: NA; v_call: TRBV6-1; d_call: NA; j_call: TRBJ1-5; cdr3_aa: CASSDTGKGQPQHF; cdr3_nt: TGTGCCAGCAGTGATACAGGGAAAGGGCAGCCCCAGCATTTT
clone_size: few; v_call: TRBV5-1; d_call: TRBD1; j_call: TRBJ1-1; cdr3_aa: CASRDRAGIMNTEAFF; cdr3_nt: TGCGCCAGCAGGGACAGGGCGGGTATCATGAACACTGAAGCTTTCTTT
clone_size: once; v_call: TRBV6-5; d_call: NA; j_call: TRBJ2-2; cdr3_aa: CASTITTGELFF; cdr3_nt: TGTGCCAGCACAATAACCACCGGGGAGCTGTTTTTT
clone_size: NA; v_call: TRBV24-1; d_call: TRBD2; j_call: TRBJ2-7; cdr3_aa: CATSEASGGAYEQYF; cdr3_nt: TGTGCCACCAGTGAGGCTAGCGGGGGGGCCTACGAGCAGTACTTC
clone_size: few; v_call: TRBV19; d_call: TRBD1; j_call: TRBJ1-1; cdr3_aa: CASTKRTGEAFF; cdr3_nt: TGTGCCAGTACCAAACGGACAGGTGAAGCTTTCTTT
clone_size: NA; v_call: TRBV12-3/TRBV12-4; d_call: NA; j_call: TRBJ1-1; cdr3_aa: CASSLREGTEAFF; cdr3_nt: TGTGCCAGCAGTTTAAGGGAGGGAACTGAAGCTTTCTTT
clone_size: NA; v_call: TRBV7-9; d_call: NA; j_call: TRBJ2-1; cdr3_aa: CASSSPRGNEQFF; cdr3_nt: TGTGCCAGCAGCTCCCCGCGGGGAAATGAGCAGTTCTTC
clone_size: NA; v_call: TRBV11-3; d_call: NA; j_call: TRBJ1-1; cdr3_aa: CASSLGRGKNTEAFF; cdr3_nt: TGTGCCAGCAGCTTAGGAAGGGGTAAGAACACTGAAGCTTTCTTT
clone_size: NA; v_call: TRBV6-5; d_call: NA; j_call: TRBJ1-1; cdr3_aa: CASSTLGGGSTEAFF; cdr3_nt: TGTGCCAGCAGTACCCTAGGGGGGGGAAGCACTGAAGCTTTCTTT
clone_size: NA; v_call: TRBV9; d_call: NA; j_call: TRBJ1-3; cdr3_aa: CASSVGGLSGNTIYF; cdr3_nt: TGTGCCAGCAGCGTGGGGGGGCTCTCTGGAAACACCATATATTTT
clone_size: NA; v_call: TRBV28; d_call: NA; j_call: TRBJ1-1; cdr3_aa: CASSLLGPYGTEAFF; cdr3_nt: TGTGCCAGCAGTTTACTTGGACCTTACGGCACTGAAGCTTTCTTT
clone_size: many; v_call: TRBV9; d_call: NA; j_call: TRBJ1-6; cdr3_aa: CASSVDIGPKGNSPLHF; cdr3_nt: TGTGCCAGCAGCGTAGATATCGGGCCGAAGGGTAATTCACCCCTCCACTTT
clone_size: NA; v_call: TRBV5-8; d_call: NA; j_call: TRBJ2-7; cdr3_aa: CASSLGDTFYEQYF; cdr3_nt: TGTGCCAGCAGCTTGGGGGACACGTTCTACGAGCAGTACTTC
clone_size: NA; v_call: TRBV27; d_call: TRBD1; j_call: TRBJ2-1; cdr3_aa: CASSPSRGRPGQGSDEQFF; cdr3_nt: TGTGCCAGCAGCCCCTCCAGAGGTAGACCGGGACAGGGTTCGGATGAGCAGTTCTTC
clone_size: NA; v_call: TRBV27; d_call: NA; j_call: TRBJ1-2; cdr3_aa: CASSLTRRTDNYGYTF; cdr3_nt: TGTGCCAGCAGTTTAACCCGTAGGACGGACAACTATGGCTACACCTTC
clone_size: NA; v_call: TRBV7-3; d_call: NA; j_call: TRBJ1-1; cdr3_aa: CASSPNPQEGAFF; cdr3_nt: TGTGCCAGCAGCCCGAACCCACAAGAAGGGGCTTTCTTT
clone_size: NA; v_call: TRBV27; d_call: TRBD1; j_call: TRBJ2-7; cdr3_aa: CASSPFWTGGSYEQYF; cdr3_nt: TGTGCCAGCAGTCCTTTTTGGACAGGGGGATCCTACGAGCAGTACTTC
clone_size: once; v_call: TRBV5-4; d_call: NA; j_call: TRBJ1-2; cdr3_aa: CASSLDRSYGYTF; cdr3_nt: TGTGCCAGCAGCTTGGACAGGTCTTATGGCTACACCTTC
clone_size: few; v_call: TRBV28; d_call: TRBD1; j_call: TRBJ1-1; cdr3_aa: CASSSGQGAPRWTEAFF; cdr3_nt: TGTGCCAGCAGTTCCGGACAGGGGGCGCCCCGTTGGACTGAAGCTTTCTTT
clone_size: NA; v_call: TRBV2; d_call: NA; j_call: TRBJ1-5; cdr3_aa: CASSDMGGNQPQHF; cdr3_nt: TGTGCCAGCAGTGACATGGGGGGAAATCAGCCCCAGCATTTT
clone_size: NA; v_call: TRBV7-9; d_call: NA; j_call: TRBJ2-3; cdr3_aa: CASSSLSRRGLTDTQYF; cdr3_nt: TGTGCCAGCAGCTCCTTGTCTCGTAGGGGCTTGACAGATACGCAGTATTTT
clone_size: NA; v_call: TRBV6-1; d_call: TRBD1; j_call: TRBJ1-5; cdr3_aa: CASSEAHVGTGQHF; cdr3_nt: TGTGCCAGCAGTGAAGCCCACGTAGGGACAGGGCAGCATTTT
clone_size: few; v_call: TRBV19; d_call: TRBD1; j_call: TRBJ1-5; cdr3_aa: CASTRTGGAGQPQHF; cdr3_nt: TGTGCCAGTACTCGGACAGGGGGCGCTGGGCAGCCCCAGCATTTT
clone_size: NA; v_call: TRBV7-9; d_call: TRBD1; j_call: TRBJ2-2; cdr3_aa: CAMTGGTDTGELFF; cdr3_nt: TGTGCCATGACAGGGGGCACGGACACCGGGGAGCTGTTTTTT
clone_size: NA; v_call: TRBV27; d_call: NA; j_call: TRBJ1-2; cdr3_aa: CASRSQGSTNYGYTF; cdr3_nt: TGTGCCAGCAGGTCCCAGGGCAGTACTAACTATGGCTACACCTTC
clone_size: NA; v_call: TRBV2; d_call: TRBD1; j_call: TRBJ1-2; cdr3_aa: CASQQGRDYGYTF; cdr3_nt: TGTGCCAGCCAACAGGGGCGTGACTATGGCTACACCTTC
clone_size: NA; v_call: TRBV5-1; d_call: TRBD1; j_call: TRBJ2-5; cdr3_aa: CASSLGTGSVQYF; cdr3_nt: TGCGCCAGCAGCTTGGGGACAGGGTCAGTTCAGTACTTC
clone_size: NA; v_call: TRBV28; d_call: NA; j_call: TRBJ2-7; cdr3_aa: CASSLFGDRNYEQYF; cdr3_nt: TGTGCCAGCAGTCTCTTTGGCGACAGGAACTACGAGCAGTACTTC
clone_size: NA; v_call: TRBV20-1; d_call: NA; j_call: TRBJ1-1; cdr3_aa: CSASRGDTEAFF; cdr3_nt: TGCAGTGCTAGTAGGGGGGACACTGAAGCTTTCTTT
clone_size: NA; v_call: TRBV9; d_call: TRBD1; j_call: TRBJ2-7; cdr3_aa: CASSQGALSSYEQYF; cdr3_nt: TGTGCCAGCAGCCAGGGGGCACTCAGCTCCTACGAGCAGTACTTC
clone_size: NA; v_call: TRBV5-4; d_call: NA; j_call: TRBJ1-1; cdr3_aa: CASSLAGRVGTEAFF; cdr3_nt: TGTGCCAGCAGCTTGGCAGGCAGGGTAGGGACTGAAGCTTTCTTT
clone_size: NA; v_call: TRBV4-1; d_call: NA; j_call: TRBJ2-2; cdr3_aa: CASSQVVTGTGELFF; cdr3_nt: TGCGCCAGCAGCCAAGTGGTGACGGGCACCGGGGAGCTGTTTTTT
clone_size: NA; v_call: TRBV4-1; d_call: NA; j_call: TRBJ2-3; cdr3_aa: CASSQDSDPRTDTQYF; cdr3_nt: TGCGCCAGCAGCCAAGATAGCGACCCCCGAACAGATACGCAGTATTTT
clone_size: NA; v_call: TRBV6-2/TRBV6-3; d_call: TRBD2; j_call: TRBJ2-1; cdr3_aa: CASSPWTSGTYNEQFF; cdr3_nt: TGTGCCAGCAGTCCATGGACTAGCGGAACCTACAATGAGCAGTTCTTC
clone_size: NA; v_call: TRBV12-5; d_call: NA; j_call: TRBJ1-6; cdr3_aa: CAGNNPFSASPLHF; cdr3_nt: TGTGCTGGAAACAACCCTTTCTCGGCGTCACCCCTCCACTTT
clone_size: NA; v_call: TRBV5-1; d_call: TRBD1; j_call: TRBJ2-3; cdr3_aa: CASSLVDRSDSTDTQYF; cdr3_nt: TGCGCCAGCAGCTTGGTGGACAGGTCGGACTCCACAGATACGCAGTATTTT
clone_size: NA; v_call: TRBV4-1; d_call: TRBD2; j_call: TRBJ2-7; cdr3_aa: CASTPRLAGGEQYF; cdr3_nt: TGCGCCAGTACCCCTAGGTTAGCGGGGGGCGAGCAGTACTTC
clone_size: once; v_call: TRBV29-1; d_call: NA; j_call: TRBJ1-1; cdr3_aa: CSAPGRGNTEAFF; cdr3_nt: TGCAGCGCTCCAGGGAGGGGGAACACTGAAGCTTTCTTT